This paragraph reports one T cell receptor (beta chain). Its antigen is still unknown. This sample is part of a study of T cell responses to AZD1222 COVID-19 vaccine. Per the germline V gene, CDR1 is MNHNY and CDR2 is SVGAGI (reference sequence). CDR3 length: 16 amino acids. With 0 bases clipped from V and 1 base from J, the junction kept 3 bases outside the gene matches. General study results and limits: A reported finding is that nearly half of spike-specific TCRs target unmutated variant regions. Compared with day 0, the breadth and depth of the Spike-specific TCR repertoire rose significantly after two doses of AZD1222. Donors skewed white British and female; clonal diversity was possibly underestimated. The study sampled repertoires only after the peak T cell response.

Data came from immunoSEQ multiplex PCR; TCRdb stores just in-frame clones and leaves some out. This sample has approximately 140,000 clones; approximately 92% occur once, and the top ten carry 2.5% to 3.5%. This chain joins TRBV6-6 and TRBJ1-5, with 7 nucleotides matching TRBD1. Material: peripheral blood, obtained on day 0 of AZD1222 vaccination. This TCR was recovered from an adult in good health. In DNA form, the CDR3 reads TGTGCCAGCAGTTACTCCACAGGGGTGAGCAATCAGCCCCAGCATTTT. Amino acid sequence: CASSYSTGVSNQPQHF.